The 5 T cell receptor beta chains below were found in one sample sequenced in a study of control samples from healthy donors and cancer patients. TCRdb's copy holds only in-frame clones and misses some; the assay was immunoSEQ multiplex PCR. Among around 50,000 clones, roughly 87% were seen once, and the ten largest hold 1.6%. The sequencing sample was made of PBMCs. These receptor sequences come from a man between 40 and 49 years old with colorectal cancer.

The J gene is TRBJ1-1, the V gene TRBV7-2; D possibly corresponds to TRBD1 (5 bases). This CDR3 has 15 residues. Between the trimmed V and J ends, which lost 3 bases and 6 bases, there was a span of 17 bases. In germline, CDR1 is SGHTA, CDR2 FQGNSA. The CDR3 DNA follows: TGTGCCAGCAGCTTCCTTGGGGGGGTAGACGCTGAAGCTTTCTTT. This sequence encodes CASSFLGGVDAEAFF.

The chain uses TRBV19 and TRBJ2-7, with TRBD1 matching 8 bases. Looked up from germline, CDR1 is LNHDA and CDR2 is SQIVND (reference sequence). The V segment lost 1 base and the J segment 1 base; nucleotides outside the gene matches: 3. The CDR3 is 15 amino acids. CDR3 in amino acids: CASSIGGTGSYEQYF. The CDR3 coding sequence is TGTGCCAGTAGTATAGGGGGGACAGGATCCTACGAGCAGTACTTC.

CDR3 sequence: CASSVGEGPGYTF. The CDR3 DNA is TGTGCCAGCAGCGTAGGAGAGGGACCCGGCTACACCTTC. The genes are TRBV9 and TRBJ1-2, with D perhaps TRBD1 (5 bases). This CDR3 spans 13 amino acids. Germline assignment: CDR1 SGDLS and CDR2 YYNGEE. V was pared by 0 bases and J by 8 bases, with 11 bases between.

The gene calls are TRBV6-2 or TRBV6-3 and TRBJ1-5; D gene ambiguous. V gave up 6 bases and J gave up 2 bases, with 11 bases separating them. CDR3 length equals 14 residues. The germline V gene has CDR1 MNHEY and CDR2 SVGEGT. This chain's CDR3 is CASSHGDRNQPQHF. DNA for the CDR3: TGTGCCAGCAGCCATGGAGATCGCAATCAGCCCCAGCATTTT.

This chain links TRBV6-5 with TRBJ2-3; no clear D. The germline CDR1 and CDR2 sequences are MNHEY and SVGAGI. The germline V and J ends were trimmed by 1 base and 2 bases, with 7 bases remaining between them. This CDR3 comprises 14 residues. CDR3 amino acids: CASSYWSHTDTQYF. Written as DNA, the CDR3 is TGTGCCAGCAGTTACTGGTCTCACACAGATACGCAGTATTTT.